This TCR beta chain was captured in a study of OX40 agonist ivuxolimab in advanced cancers. The assay was immunoSEQ multiplex PCR, and TCRdb's table has in-frame clones only and misses some. The sample comprises more than 35,000 clones, less than 90% of which are singletons, and more than 6% rests with the top ten. This CDR3 contains 13 residues. With 6 bases removed from V and 0 bases from J, the gap between germline ends came to 11 bases. The V gene's germline CDR1 is SQVTM and CDR2 ANQGSEA. The chain employs TRBV29-1 and TRBJ1-1, with D unclear. The sample consisted of CD4+ or CD8+ T cells sorted from blood, taken in a trial of the OX40 agonist ivuxolimab. This TCR derives from an adult with an advanced solid tumor such as melanoma, head and neck, liver or kidney cancer. The CDR3 region has the DNA TGCAGCGTCCACAGCGTTATGAACACTGAAGCTTTCTTT. This codes for CSVHSVMNTEAFF. Using reference TRBV29-1 and TRBJ1-1 for the parts outside the CDR3, the full variable domain is SAVISQKPSRDICQRGTSLTIQCQVDSQVTMMFWYRQQPGQSLTLIATANQGSEATYESGFVIDKFPISRPNLTFSTLTVSNMSPEDSSIYLCSVHSVMNTEAFFGQGTRLTVV.